The text below deals with one TCR beta chain. This sample's time point: baseline pretreatment blood. As to treatment: 15 Gy SBRT to primary tumor, nephrectomy 4 weeks later. The tumor was a clear cell renal cell carcinoma. The sample comes from a study of radiation and T cells in renal cell carcinoma. Clones were sequenced by immunoSEQ multiplex PCR, and TCRdb holds only the in-frame ones, with some missing. The sample consists of more than 95,000 clones, roughly 80% of them appearing once. This CDR3 contains 15 residues. Trimming left V 0 bases short and J 8 bases short, with 14 bases between. Germline V gives CDR1 MNHNY, CDR2 SVGAGI (reference sequence).

This sample comprised blood, obtained from a patient whose treatment included radiotherapy and nephrectomy. The chain has TRBV6-6 and TRBJ2-1; D gene uncertain. This receptor was obtained from a woman aged 55-70 years with renal cell carcinoma. The CDR3 DNA reads TGTGCCAGCAGTTACTCGAATGACCGATTCCATGAGCAGTTCTTC. Its protein is CASSYSNDRFHEQFF.